The sequence of this T cell receptor (beta chain) was determined in a study of CD8+CD57+ T cells in acquired aplastic anemia. Turning to the study itself: CD4+ and CD8+ cells, once sorted, gave DNA averaging 3.2 ug.

Study results and limitations: About 28 sequences, all CD8+ CDR3, were shared between patients and controls.

V shed 6 bases and J shed 9 bases, with 12 bases lying between them. The CDR3 length is 12 residues. Germline V gene sequence: CDR1 SNHLY, CDR2 FYNNEI. The template for TCR beta VDJ and CDR3 sequence profiling was genomic DNA. TCRdb recomputed calls from the reads with MiXCR, one row per CDR3 protein. The sample contains 450,000 to 600,000 distinct CDR3 sequences, around 30% of which appear only once. This clonotype occurred many times. The antigen remains undetermined. In patients chosen for sequencing, flow cytometry had shown CD8+CD57+ cell expansion. The diagnosis in all patients was severe acquired aplastic anemia.

Sequencing input: sorted CD4+, CD8+, or CD8+CD57+ T cells (not recorded which) from PBMCs. The V gene is TRBV2, the J gene TRBJ2-1; D is uncertain. This sequence was found in a human donor with aplastic anemia. CDR3 in amino acids: CASSPIALEQFF. The CDR3 DNA reads as TGTGCCAGCAGCCCCATAGCCCTTGAGCAGTTCTTC. Full variable domain (outside the CDR3, taken from reference TRBV2 and TRBJ2-1): EPEVTQTPSHQVTQMGQEVILRCVPISNHLYFYWYRQILGQKVEFLVSFYNNEISEKSEIFDDQFSVERPDGSNFTLKIRSTKLEDSAMYFCASSPIALEQFFGPGTRLTVL.